The 20 T cell receptor beta chains given below trace back to one sample, sequenced in a study of vaccination and CD4 T cells after COVID-19. Treatment given: roughly 10-day PBMC culture with coronavirus spike peptide pools or control peptides (ViraFEST assay). The antigens for these receptors are not known. Scientists ran DNA taken from cultured CD4+ T cells through the Oncomine TCR Beta short-read assay for sequencing. TCRdb re-analysed the PCR reads in MiXCR, keeping a single row per CDR3 protein. The sample holds around 11,000 distinct CDR3 sequences; almost 65% are singletons and the top ten take approximately 24%. The input for sequencing was CD4+ T cells from blood, cultured in vitro, taken before SARS-CoV-2 vaccination. The receptors shown here come from a human donor who had recovered from COVID-19.

The table lists this clonotype with a few counts. V usage is TRBV7-9 and J usage is TRBJ1-1, with a weak D call TRBD1 (5 bases). V gave up 8 bases and J gave up 2 bases, with 12 bases separating them. CDR3 length: 13 amino acids. The germline gives CDR1 SEHNR, CDR2 FQNEAQ (reference sequence). CDR3 nucleotides: TGTGCCAGCGTCGGGCAGGGAAACACTGAAGCTTTCTTT. Amino acid sequence: CASVGQGNTEAFF.

CDR3 in DNA: TGTGCCAGCAGTTACTCTTTAAAAGGGACTAGAAGGGACACAGATACGCAGTATTTT. Its translation: CASSYSLKGTRRDTDTQYF. This chain links TRBV6-2 or TRBV6-3 with TRBJ2-3, with 8 bases lining up with TRBD2. J lost 2 bases, V lost 0 bases, and 13 bases had no gene match. The CDR3 totals 19 residues. Germline CDR1 reads MNHEY; CDR2 reads SVGEGT.

This chain links TRBV18 with TRBJ2-4, with D hard to call. The germline V gene has CDR1 KGHSH and CDR2 LQKENI. The CDR3 extends over 16 amino acids. Deletions cut 4 bases from V and 0 bases from J, with 13 bases between. CDR3 in amino acids: CASSRVTVQAKNIQYF. As DNA, the CDR3 is TGTGCCAGCTCACGCGTGACGGTCCAAGCCAAAAACATTCAGTACTTC. The whole variable domain, remainder taken from reference TRBV18 and TRBJ2-4, is NAGVMQNPRHLVRRRGQEARLRCSPMKGHSHVYWYRQLPEEGLKFMVYLQKENIIDESGMPKERFSAEFPKEGPSILRIQQVVRGDSAAYFCASSRVTVQAKNIQYFGAGTRLSVL.

The chain employs TRBV2 and TRBJ2-4; 7 nucleotides line up with TRBD1. The germline V gene encodes CDR1 SNHLY and CDR2 FYNNEI. V dropped 6 bases and J dropped 5; count of bases not matched to a gene: 7. This CDR3 is built from 14 residues. CDR3 sequence reads: CASSQTGLENIQYF. The CDR3 nucleotides are TGTGCCAGCAGCCAGACAGGGCTTGAAAACATTCAGTACTTC.

The chain joins TRBV10-2 to TRBJ1-2; 7 nucleotides align to TRBD1. The CDR3 is 13 amino acids. The V gene's germline CDR1 is WSHSY and CDR2 SAAADI. V shed 9 bases and J 1 base; nucleotides not matched to a gene: 5. CDR3 nucleotides: TGCGCCAGGTCGGGACAGATTAACTATGGCTACACCTTC. It is translated as CARSGQINYGYTF.

This clonotype was seen a handful of times. Here the CDR3 reads CSARVSGPDTQYF. For the CDR3, the DNA is TGCAGTGCTAGAGTTTCAGGCCCAGATACGCAGTATTTT. The chain recombines TRBV20-1 with TRBJ2-3; D ambiguous. The germline gives CDR1 DFQATT, CDR2 SNEGSKA (reference sequence). Trimming left V 1 base short and J 4 bases short, with 9 bases between. The CDR3 length is 13 residues.

The table lists this clonotype with a few counts. The chain is built from TRBV6-5 and TRBJ1-1; D is unresolved. Looked up from germline, CDR1 is MNHEY and CDR2 is SVGAGI. CDR3 size: 13 residues. Trimming pared 2 bases from V and 4 bases from J, leaving 8 bases between. This CDR3 reads CASSYGQVTEAFF. CDR3 nucleotide sequence: TGTGCCAGCAGTTACGGCCAGGTCACTGAAGCTTTCTTT.

The rearrangement joins TRBV6-4 to TRBJ2-3; the match to TRBD2 covers 8 bases. Germline V gene sequence: CDR1 MRHNA, CDR2 SNTAGT. The V gene end was trimmed by 4 bases and the J gene end by 0 bases; junction bases not matched to a gene: 3. The CDR3 has 15 residues. The chain's CDR3 is CASSASSGSTDTQYF. DNA for the CDR3: TGTGCCAGCAGTGCCTCTAGCGGGAGCACAGATACGCAGTATTTT.

This clonotype was counted a few times. This chain connects TRBV2 to TRBJ2-3; no clear D gene. The CDR3 has 13 amino acids. The V and J ends lost 5 bases and 5 bases respectively, with 11 bases between them. Germline lookup yields CDR1 SNHLY and CDR2 FYNNEI. CDR3 protein: CASSPYLVDTQYF. The CDR3 DNA is TGTGCCAGCAGTCCTTACCTAGTAGATACGCAGTATTTT.

J is TRBJ2-3 and V is TRBV18; D perhaps matches TRBD2 (5 bases). The CDR3 is 15 amino acids. Trimming took off 0 bases at V and 4 bases at J, with 11 bases between the two ends. CDR1 and CDR2 (germline): KGHSH, LQKENI. The CDR3 region is CASSPPGDPADTQYF. CDR3 sequence (DNA): TGTGCCAGCTCACCACCGGGAGATCCCGCAGATACGCAGTATTTT.

J is TRBJ1-2 and V is TRBV6-1; TRBD1 matches 7 bases. The length of the CDR3 is 14 residues. CDR1 and CDR2 (germline): MNHNS, SASEGT. J lost 2 bases, V lost 5 bases, and 5 bases had no gene match. The CDR3 loop is CASSPRTGNYGYTF. CDR3 DNA sequence: TGTGCCAGCAGTCCCAGGACAGGCAACTATGGCTACACCTTC.

The J gene is TRBJ1-1, the V gene TRBV20-1, with D possibly being TRBD1 (6 bases). Germline V gives CDR1 DFQATT, CDR2 SNEGSKA (reference sequence). Trimming took 2 bases from V and 1 from J, leaving 11 bases between them. This CDR3 is 14 amino acids long. CDR3 sequence (DNA): TGCAGTGCTAGAACGGGACACTCGAACACTGAAGCTTTCTTT. Translated, it gives CSARTGHSNTEAFF.

The V gene is TRBV20-1, the J gene TRBJ2-7; D call uncertain. This CDR3 has 14 amino acids. Germline V gives CDR1 DFQATT, CDR2 SNEGSKA (reference sequence). V dropped 5 bases and J dropped 4 bases, with 18 bases sitting between them. The CDR3 loop is CSAAGAGALYEQYF. CDR3 coding DNA: TGCAGTGCTGCAGGTGCAGGCGCCTTATACGAGCAGTACTTC.

The chain uses TRBV7-6 and TRBJ2-5, with TRBD2 as a possible D gene (6 bases). The CDR3 length is 14 residues. The V end lost 6 bases, the J end lost 1 base, and 12 bases lay between the germline ends. Germline V gene sequence: CDR1 SGHVS, CDR2 FNYEAQ. The CDR3: CASSPYGGQETQYF. CDR3 DNA: TGTGCCAGCAGTCCTTACGGGGGCCAAGAGACCCAGTACTTC.

A single count supports this clonotype. The chain uses TRBV7-8 and TRBJ2-2; D not resolved. Trimming stripped 2 bases from V and 4 bases from J, with 11 bases between. The CDR3 runs to 15 residues. Looked up from germline, CDR1 is SGHVS and CDR2 is FQNEAQ. The CDR3: CASSLIRRGTGELFF. CDR3 DNA: TGTGCCAGCAGCTTAATAAGGCGCGGCACCGGGGAGCTGTTTTTT.

The CDR3 DNA reads as TGTGCCAGTAGTATTTTGGAGACTGAAGCTTTCTTT. As protein: CASSILETEAFF. The chain recombines TRBV19 with TRBJ1-1; no clear D. With 3 bases removed from V and 5 bases from J, the gap between germline ends came to 7 bases. Per the germline V gene, CDR1 is LNHDA and CDR2 is SQIVND (reference sequence). This CDR3 has 12 amino acids. Drawing the rest from reference TRBV19 and TRBJ1-1, the complete variable domain is DGGITQSPKYLFRKEGQNVTLSCEQNLNHDAMYWYRQDPGQGLRLIYYSQIVNDFQKGDIAEGYSVSREKKESFPLTVTSAQKNPTAFYLCASSILETEAFFGQGTRLTVV.

The chain couples TRBV5-1 to TRBJ2-5; 11 bases align to TRBD2. CDR3 length: 17 amino acids. Germline-derived CDR1 and CDR2 are SGHRS and YFSETQ. Unmatched junction bases numbered 13, after V lost 4 bases and J lost 5 bases. The CDR3 bases are TGCGCCAGCAGCGCTCAACTAGCGGGGGTAGGAGGGGAGACCCAGTACTTC. It codes for CASSAQLAGVGGETQYF. The full variable domain, completed using reference TRBV5-1 and TRBJ2-5, is KAGVTQTPRYLIKTRGQQVTLSCSPISGHRSVSWYQQTPGQGLQFLFEYFSETQRNKGNFPGRFSGRQFSNSRSEMNVSTLELGDSALYLCASSAQLAGVGGETQYFGPGTRLLVL.

The chain employs TRBV7-3 and TRBJ2-3; maybe TRBD2 (6 bases). The V gene's germline CDR1 is SGHTA and CDR2 FQGTGA. Trimming removed 2 bases from V and 1 base from J, with 10 bases in between. This CDR3 region has 15 residues. The DNA for the CDR3 is TGTGCCAGCAGCTTAGGAGGGATGCGCACAGATACGCAGTATTTT. It is translated as CASSLGGMRTDTQYF. The variable domain in full, completed from reference TRBV7-3 and TRBJ2-3, reads GAGVSQTPSNKVTEKGKYVELRCDPISGHTALYWYRQSLGQGPEFLIYFQGTGAADDSGLPNDRFFAVRPEGSVSTLKIQRTERGDSAVYLCASSLGGMRTDTQYFGPGTRLTVL.

This clonotype was seen more than once but under ten times. The chain joins TRBV6-2 or TRBV6-3 to TRBJ2-3; perhaps TRBD2 as D (6 bases). Trimming stripped 0 bases from V and 4 bases from J, with 8 bases between. The CDR3 loop spans 14 amino acids. Germline CDR1 is MNHEY and CDR2 is SVGEGT. The CDR3 bases are TGTGCCAGCAGTTACTCTACTAGCCCAGATACGCAGTATTTT. Residues: CASSYSTSPDTQYF.

The chain combines TRBV27 with TRBJ1-6; no firm D call. The CDR3 covers 16 residues. CDR1 and CDR2 (germline): MNHEY, SMNVEV (reference sequence). The ends were cut back, 2 bases at V and 9 bases at J, with 17 bases in the middle. This CDR3 is CASSLRDSRGGSPLHF. Here the CDR3 DNA reads TGTGCCAGCAGTTTACGCGACTCCCGAGGTGGTTCACCCCTCCACTTT.